This TCR beta chain came from a study of blood T cell repertoires in COVID-19. For the study at large: Some COVID-19 samples were acute and others convalescent; all came from the United States, Italy and Spain. In each case, the material was cDNA or gDNA derived from T cells, B-cell-depleted T cells, or PBMCs.

The authors' processing: Quantification of nucleated cells was approximated via reference gene primer amplification. Clones were sequenced by immunoSEQ multiplex PCR, and TCRdb holds only the in-frame ones, with some missing. V and J calls and clone size are copied from that table; D and trimming were computed from the DNA. The table shows around 130,000 clones, with less than 85% occurring only once. V lost 4 bases to trimming and J lost 1 base, with 11 bases between them. This CDR3 has 15 residues. The germline gives CDR1 SGHVS, CDR2 FNYEAQ. V and J are TRBV7-6 and TRBJ1-3; possible D gene TRBD1, 6 bases. The sequenced material came from peripheral blood. This clonotype was obtained from a woman aged 55 to 70 with acute or convalescent COVID-19. In nucleotides, the CDR3 is TGTGCCAGCAGCTCGGGACATGTATCTGGAAACACCATATATTTT. It encodes CASSSGHVSGNTIYF. The variable domain in full, completed from reference TRBV7-6 and TRBJ1-3, reads GAGVSQSPRYKVTKRGQDVALRCDPISGHVSLYWYRQALGQGPEFLTYFNYEAQQDKSGLPNDRFSAERPEGSISTLTIQRTEQRDSAMYRCASSSGHVSGNTIYFGEGSWLTVV.